Below, one T cell receptor (beta chain) is given with its context. Its matching antigen is unknown. This specimen comes from a study of shared clonotypes between healthy human individuals. Findings and caveats of the study: Genetic and exposure-history diversity was limited by the small donor number.

Germline V gene lookup returns CDR1 SGDLS and CDR2 YYNGEE. The CDR3 is 14 amino acids. V lost 0 bases to trimming and J lost 5 bases, with 12 bases between them. Sequencing was performed with immunoSEQ multiplex PCR; in TCRdb, only in-frame clones are kept and a portion is missing. The sample has about 600,000 clones, 97% seen once. The specimen was naive CD4+ T cells sorted from blood. Noted subset: CD45RA+ positively selected. This chain joins TRBV9 and TRBJ2-7, with D maybe TRBD1 (5 bases). The clonotype originates from a woman in her thirties in good health. CDR3 loop: CASSVGGIGDEQYF. Here the CDR3 DNA reads TGTGCCAGCAGCGTAGGTGGCATAGGGGACGAGCAGTACTTC.